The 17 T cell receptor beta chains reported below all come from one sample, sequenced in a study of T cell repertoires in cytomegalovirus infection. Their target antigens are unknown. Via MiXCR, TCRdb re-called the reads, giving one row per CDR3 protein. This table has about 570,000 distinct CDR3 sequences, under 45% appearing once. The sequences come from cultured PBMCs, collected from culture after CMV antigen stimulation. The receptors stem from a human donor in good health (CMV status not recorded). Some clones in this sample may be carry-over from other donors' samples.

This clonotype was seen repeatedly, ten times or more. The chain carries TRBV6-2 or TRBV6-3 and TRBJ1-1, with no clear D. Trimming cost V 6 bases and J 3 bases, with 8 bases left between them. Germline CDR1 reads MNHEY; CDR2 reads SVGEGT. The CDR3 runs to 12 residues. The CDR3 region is CASSRGDTEAFF. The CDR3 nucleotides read TGTGCCAGCAGCCGCGGGGACACTGAAGCTTTCTTT.

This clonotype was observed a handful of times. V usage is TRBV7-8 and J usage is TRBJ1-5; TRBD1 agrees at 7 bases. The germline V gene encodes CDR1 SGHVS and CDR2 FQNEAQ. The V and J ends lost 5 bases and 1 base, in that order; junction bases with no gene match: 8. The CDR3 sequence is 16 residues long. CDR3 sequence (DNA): TGTGCCAGCAGCGCGACAGGGTTCGGGAGCAATCAGCCCCAGCATTTT. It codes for CASSATGFGSNQPQHF.

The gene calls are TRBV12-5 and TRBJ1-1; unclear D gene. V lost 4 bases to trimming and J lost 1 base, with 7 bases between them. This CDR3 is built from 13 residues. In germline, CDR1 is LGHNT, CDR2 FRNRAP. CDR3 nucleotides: TGTGCTAGTGGTTCCTCGGCGAACACTGAAGCTTTCTTT. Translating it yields CASGSSANTEAFF. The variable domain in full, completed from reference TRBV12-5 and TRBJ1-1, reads DARVTQTPRHKVTEMGQEVTMRCQPILGHNTVFWYRQTMMQGLELLAYFRNRAPLDDSGMPKDRFSAEMPDATLATLKIQPSEPRDSAVYFCASGSSANTEAFFGQGTRLTVV.

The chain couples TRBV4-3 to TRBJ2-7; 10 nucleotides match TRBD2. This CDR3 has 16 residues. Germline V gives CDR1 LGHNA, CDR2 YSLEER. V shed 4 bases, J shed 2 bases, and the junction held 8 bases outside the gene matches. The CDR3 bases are TGCGCCAGCAGCCCGTGGGGCAGCGGGGGGGCCTACGAGCAGTACTTC. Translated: CASSPWGSGGAYEQYF.

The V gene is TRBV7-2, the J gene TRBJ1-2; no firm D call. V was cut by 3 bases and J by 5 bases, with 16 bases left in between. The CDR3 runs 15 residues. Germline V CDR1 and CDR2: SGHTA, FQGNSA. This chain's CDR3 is CASSFAGVGGYGYTF. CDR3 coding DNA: TGTGCCAGCAGCTTTGCCGGGGTCGGTGGGTATGGCTACACCTTC.

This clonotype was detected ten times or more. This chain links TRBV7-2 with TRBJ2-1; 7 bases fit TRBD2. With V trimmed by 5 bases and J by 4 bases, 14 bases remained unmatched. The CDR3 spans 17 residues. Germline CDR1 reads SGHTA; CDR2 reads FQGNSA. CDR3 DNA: TGTGCCAGCAGCCCGAAAGGGAGAAGCGGGGATTACAATGAGCAGTTCTTC. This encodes CASSPKGRSGDYNEQFF. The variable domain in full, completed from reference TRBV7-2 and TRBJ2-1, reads GAGVSQSPSNKVTEKGKDVELRCDPISGHTALYWYRQSLGQGLEFLIYFQGNSAPDKSGLPSDRFSAERTGGSVSTLTIQRTQQEDSAVYLCASSPKGRSGDYNEQFFGPGTRLTVL.

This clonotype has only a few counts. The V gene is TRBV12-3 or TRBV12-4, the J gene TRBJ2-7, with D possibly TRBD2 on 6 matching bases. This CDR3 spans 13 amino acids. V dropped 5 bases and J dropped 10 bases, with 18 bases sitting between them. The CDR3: CASSPRLERIQYF. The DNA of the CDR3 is TGTGCCAGCAGTCCAAGACTAGAGCGGATCCAGTACTTC.

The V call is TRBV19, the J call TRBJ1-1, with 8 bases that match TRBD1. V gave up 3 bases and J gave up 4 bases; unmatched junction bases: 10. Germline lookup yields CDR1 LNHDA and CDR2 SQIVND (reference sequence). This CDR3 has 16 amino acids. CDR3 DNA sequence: TGTGCCAGTAGTATTGCGGCAGGGGGCGTCGGCACTGAAGCTTTCTTT. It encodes CASSIAAGGVGTEAFF.

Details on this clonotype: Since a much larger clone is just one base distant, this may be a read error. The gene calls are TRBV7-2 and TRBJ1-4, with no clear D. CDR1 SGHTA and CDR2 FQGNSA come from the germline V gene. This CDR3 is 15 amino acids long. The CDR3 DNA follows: TGTGCCAGCAGCTTAGGAGGGTTTACTAATGGAAAACTGTTTTTT. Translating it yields CASSLGGFTNGKLFF.

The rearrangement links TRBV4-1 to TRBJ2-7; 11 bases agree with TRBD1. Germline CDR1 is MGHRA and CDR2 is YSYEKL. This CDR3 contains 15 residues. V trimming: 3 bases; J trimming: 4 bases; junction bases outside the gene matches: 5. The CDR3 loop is CASSHPGQGVYEQYF. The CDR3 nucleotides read TGCGCCAGCAGCCATCCGGGACAGGGGGTATACGAGCAGTACTTC.

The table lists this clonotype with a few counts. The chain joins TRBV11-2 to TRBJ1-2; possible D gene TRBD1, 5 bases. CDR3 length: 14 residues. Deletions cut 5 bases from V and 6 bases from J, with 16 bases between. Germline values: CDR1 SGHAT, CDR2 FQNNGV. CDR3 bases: TGTGCCAGCAGCCCGCTCTATAGGGGAAATGGCTACACCTTC. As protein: CASSPLYRGNGYTF.

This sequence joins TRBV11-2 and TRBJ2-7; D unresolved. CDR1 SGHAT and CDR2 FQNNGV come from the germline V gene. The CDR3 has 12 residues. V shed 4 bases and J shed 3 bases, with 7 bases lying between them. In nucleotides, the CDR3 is TGTGCCAGCAGCTCCGCACTCTACGAGCAGTACTTC. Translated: CASSSALYEQYF.

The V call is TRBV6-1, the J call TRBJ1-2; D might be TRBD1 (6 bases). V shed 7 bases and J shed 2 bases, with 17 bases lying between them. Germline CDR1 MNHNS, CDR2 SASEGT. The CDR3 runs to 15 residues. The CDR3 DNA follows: TGTGCCAGCATTTCTCTCGACAGGCTCAACTATGGCTACACCTTC. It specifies CASISLDRLNYGYTF.

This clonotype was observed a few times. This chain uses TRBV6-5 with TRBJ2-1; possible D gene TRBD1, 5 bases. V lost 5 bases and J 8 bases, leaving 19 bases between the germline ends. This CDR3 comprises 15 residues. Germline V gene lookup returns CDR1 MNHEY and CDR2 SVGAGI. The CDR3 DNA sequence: TGTGCCAGCAGTGTCAGGGTTGATGGAGTCGATGAGCAGTTCTTC. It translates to CASSVRVDGVDEQFF.

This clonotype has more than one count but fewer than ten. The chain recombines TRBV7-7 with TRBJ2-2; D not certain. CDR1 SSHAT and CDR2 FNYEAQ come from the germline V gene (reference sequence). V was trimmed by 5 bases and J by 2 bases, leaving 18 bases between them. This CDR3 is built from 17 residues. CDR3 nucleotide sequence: TGTGCCAGCAGCCCTTCTGCGGCCGCGGCAAACACCGGGGAGCTGTTTTTT. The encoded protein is CASSPSAAAANTGELFF.

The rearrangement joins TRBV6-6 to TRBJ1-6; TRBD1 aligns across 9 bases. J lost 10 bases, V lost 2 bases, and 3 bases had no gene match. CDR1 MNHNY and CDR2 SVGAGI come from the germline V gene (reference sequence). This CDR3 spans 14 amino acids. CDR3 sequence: CASSYRDRVSPLHF. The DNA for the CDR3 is TGTGCCAGCAGTTACAGGGACAGGGTGTCACCCCTCCACTTT.

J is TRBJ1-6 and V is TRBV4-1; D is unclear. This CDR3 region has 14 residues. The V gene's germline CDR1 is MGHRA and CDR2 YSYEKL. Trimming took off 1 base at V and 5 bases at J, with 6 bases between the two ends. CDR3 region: CASSQVVNNSPLHF. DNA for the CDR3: TGCGCCAGCAGCCAAGTAGTTAATAATTCACCCCTCCACTTT.